The 21 T cell receptor beta chains listed next were all sequenced from one sample in a study of shared clonotypes between healthy human individuals. Method: immunoSEQ multiplex PCR; TCRdb's copy keeps in-frame clones and lacks some. Here the sample spans around 2,000,000 clones, about 92% being singletons. CD8 cells classed as naive were CD45RO-negative and positively selected for CCR7, excluding terminally differentiated effector memory CD45RA+ cells. Sequencing used naive CD8+ T cells from PBMCs. The origin of the receptors is a man aged 18-30 years in good health. Some clones in this sample may be carry-over from other donors' samples.

The chain employs TRBV27 and TRBJ1-1, with D possibly matching TRBD1 (5 bases). The germline V gene encodes CDR1 MNHEY and CDR2 SMNVEV (reference sequence). The CDR3 runs to 15 residues. V lost 5 bases and J lost 1, with 14 bases in between. The CDR3 sequence: CASSERQRRNTEAFF. Here the CDR3 DNA reads TGTGCCAGCAGTGAAAGACAGCGGAGGAACACTGAAGCTTTCTTT.

The V gene is TRBV27, the J gene TRBJ1-1, with D possibly TRBD1 on 5 matching bases. V was pared by 5 bases and J by 7 bases, with 17 bases between. Germline V gene data show CDR1 as MNHEY and CDR2 as SMNVEV (reference sequence). The CDR3 contains 14 residues. This CDR3 is CASSPRDGRREAFF. CDR3 in DNA: TGTGCCAGCAGTCCCCGGGACGGACGTCGTGAAGCTTTCTTT.

Regarding this clone: Other DNA sequences in the same sample also yield this CDR3. The chain uses TRBV27 and TRBJ1-1; unclear D gene. CDR1 and CDR2 from the germline V gene are MNHEY and SMNVEV (reference sequence). CDR3 length: 13 amino acids. V gave up 2 bases and J gave up 1 base, with 5 bases separating them. The CDR3 reads CASSLRRNTEAFF. The CDR3 DNA sequence: TGTGCCAGCAGTTTACGGAGGAACACTGAAGCTTTCTTT.

The V call is TRBV7-9, the J call TRBJ2-7; D remains ambiguous. Per germline, CDR1 SEHNR and CDR2 FQNEAQ (reference sequence). CDR3 length: 12 residues. Trimming stripped 5 bases from V and 5 bases from J, with 10 bases between. In nucleotides, the CDR3 is TGTGCCAGCAGCGGTAGCCAGGACGAGCAGTACTTC. Amino acids: CASSGSQDEQYF.

The V call is TRBV27, the J call TRBJ1-2, with a weak D call TRBD1 (5 bases). In germline, CDR1 is MNHEY, CDR2 SMNVEV (reference sequence). Deletions cut 5 bases from V and 5 bases from J, with 21 bases between. The CDR3 consists of 16 residues. The CDR3 DNA reads as TGTGCCAGCAGTCCCCTATTGGGGGAGTTGAGATATGGCTACACCTTC. The encoded protein is CASSPLLGELRYGYTF.

The rearrangement links TRBV28 to TRBJ2-3, with 7 bases that match TRBD1. V lost 5 bases and J lost 4; bases outside the gene matches: 6. This CDR3 is 14 amino acids long. Germline CDR1 reads MDHEN; CDR2 reads SYDVKM. In DNA form, the CDR3 reads TGTGCCAGCAGTGCCCGGGACAGCCCAGATACGCAGTATTTT. It encodes CASSARDSPDTQYF.

The chain uses TRBV18 and TRBJ1-1; unclear D gene. Germline CDR1 reads KGHSH; CDR2 reads LQKENI. This CDR3 has 10 residues. V was pared by 5 bases and J by 8 bases, with 6 bases between. As DNA, the CDR3 is TGTGCCAGCTCAGACGGCGAAGCTTTCTTT. Translation gives CASSDGEAFF.

The V gene is TRBV9, the J gene TRBJ2-2; 13 bases align to TRBD2. The CDR3 loop spans 17 amino acids. Germline-derived CDR1 and CDR2 are SGDLS and YYNGEE. J gave up 4 bases and V 3 bases, and 6 bases lay outside the gene matches. In nucleotides, the CDR3 is TGTGCCAGCAGCGCCTCGGGACTAGCGGGACTCACCGGGGAGCTGTTTTTT. Translating gives CASSASGLAGLTGELFF.

This clone was seen more than once but under ten times. The chain is built from TRBV30 and TRBJ1-1, with a tentative D call TRBD1 (5 bases). CDR3 length: 17 amino acids. V shed 0 bases and J shed 4 bases, with 21 bases lying between them. Germline-derived CDR1 and CDR2 are GTSNPN and SVGIG (reference sequence). CDR3 DNA sequence: TGTGCCTGGAGTGTAATCCGGGACGCAGACCTGGCCACTGAAGCTTTCTTT. Amino acid sequence: CAWSVIRDADLATEAFF.

The rearrangement joins TRBV9 to TRBJ2-3, with 8 bases fitting TRBD1. This CDR3 region has 16 residues. V shed 4 bases and J 2 bases; nucleotides not matched to a gene: 9. CDR1 and CDR2 (germline): SGDLS, YYNGEE. The CDR3 reads CASSPQGAGFTDTQYF. The CDR3 DNA follows: TGTGCCAGCAGCCCCCAGGGGGCAGGGTTCACAGATACGCAGTATTTT.

The chain uses TRBV7-3 and TRBJ1-1; D gene uncertain. In germline, CDR1 is SGHTA, CDR2 FQGTGA. CDR3 length equals 17 residues. Trimming took off 0 bases at V and 6 bases at J, with 20 bases between the two ends. DNA for the CDR3: TGTGCCAGCAGCTTAACCCCCCTTAGGAGTGGGAAGTCTGAAGCTTTCTTT. The encoded protein is CASSLTPLRSGKSEAFF.

The chain links TRBV29-1 to TRBJ1-1; a weak D match, TRBD1 (5 bases). The CDR3 extends over 15 amino acids. CDR1 SQVTM and CDR2 ANQGSEA come from the germline V gene. V lost 5 bases to trimming and J lost 1 base, with 17 bases between them. The DNA for the CDR3 is TGCAGCGTTACGCCTTGGGGACCAAGGAACACTGAAGCTTTCTTT. Amino acid sequence: CSVTPWGPRNTEAFF.

The chain employs TRBV10-3 and TRBJ2-5; D gene uncertain. CDR1 is ENHRY and CDR2 is SYGVKD in the germline V gene. V lost 4 bases to trimming and J lost 5 bases, with 11 bases between them. This CDR3 has 13 amino acids. The CDR3 region has the DNA TGTGCCATCAGTGTATTAGGGTGGGAGACCCAGTACTTC. Amino acid sequence: CAISVLGWETQYF.

The CDR3 here is CASSQDDGSSGNTIYF. The CDR3 DNA is TGCGCCAGCAGCCAAGATGACGGCAGCTCTGGAAACACCATATATTTT. The V gene is TRBV4-1, the J gene TRBJ1-3, with unresolved D. This CDR3 has 16 amino acids. The V end was cut by 0 bases, the J end by 0 bases, with 9 bases between. The germline V gene encodes CDR1 MGHRA and CDR2 YSYEKL.

The sample holds one count of this clone. Other DNA sequences from this sample encode an identical CDR3 as well. V usage is TRBV27 and J usage is TRBJ1-5; D is possibly TRBD1 (6 bases). The germline V gene encodes CDR1 MNHEY and CDR2 SMNVEV (reference sequence). The V end lost 6 bases, the J end lost 2 bases, and 14 bases lay between the germline ends. This CDR3 region has 15 residues. This chain's CDR3 is CASSPGAGGNQPQHF. The CDR3 DNA follows: TGTGCCAGCAGCCCCGGGGCAGGGGGCAATCAGCCCCAGCATTTT.

This clone was seen a handful of times. The chain carries TRBV5-6 and TRBJ1-1; D gene unclear. Germline V CDR1 and CDR2: SGHDT, YYEEEE. CDR3 length: 14 amino acids. Trimming stripped 1 base from V and 1 base from J, with 8 bases between. DNA of the CDR3: TGTGCCAGCAGCTTGAATTGGGGGAACACTGAAGCTTTCTTT. Protein sequence: CASSLNWGNTEAFF.

J is TRBJ1-5 and V is TRBV27; D is unresolved. The CDR3 is made up of 14 amino acids. Germline values: CDR1 MNHEY, CDR2 SMNVEV (reference sequence). The V and J ends lost 3 bases and 0 bases respectively, with 6 bases between them. The CDR3: CASSLSPSNQPQHF. The DNA of the CDR3 is TGTGCCAGCAGTTTGAGCCCTAGCAATCAGCCCCAGCATTTT.

V gene TRBV6-6 combines with J gene TRBJ1-2; D may be TRBD1 (5 bases). Looked up from germline, CDR1 is MNHNY and CDR2 is SVGAGI (reference sequence). The ends were cut back, 5 bases at V and 4 bases at J, with 11 bases in the middle. The CDR3 spans 13 residues. CDR3 DNA sequence: TGTGCCAGCAGTACCACTGACAGCTATGGCTACACCTTC. Residues: CASSTTDSYGYTF.

This chain connects TRBV28 to TRBJ2-2; TRBD2 might be the D (6 bases). The germline V gene has CDR1 MDHEN and CDR2 SYDVKM. The CDR3 has 13 amino acids. Trimming removed 8 bases from V and 5 bases from J, with 12 bases in between. The CDR3 bases are TGTGCCAGCGGGCTCGGGGGTACCGGGGAGCTGTTTTTT. Its translation is CASGLGGTGELFF. Supplemented by reference TRBV28 and TRBJ2-2, the full variable domain reads DVKVTQSSRYLVKRTGEKVFLECVQDMDHENMFWYRQDPGLGLRLIYFSYDVKMKEKGDIPEGYSVSREKKERFSLILESASTNQTSMYLCASGLGGTGELFFGEGSRLTVL.

The V gene is TRBV11-3, the J gene TRBJ2-1, with 11 bases aligning to TRBD2. CDR3 length: 20 amino acids. V was pared by 1 base and J by 0 bases, with 11 bases of the junction left unmatched. Germline assignment: CDR1 SGHNT and CDR2 YENEEA. CDR3 sequence: CASSLGFLAGGSSSYNEQFF. The CDR3 region has the DNA TGTGCCAGCAGCTTAGGCTTTCTAGCGGGAGGTTCTAGCTCCTACAATGAGCAGTTCTTC.

The chain is built from TRBV9 and TRBJ2-2; TRBD1 aligns across 9 bases. The CDR3 runs to 16 residues. The V gene end was trimmed by 3 bases and the J gene end by 4 bases; junction bases not matched to a gene: 7. Germline V gene data show CDR1 as SGDLS and CDR2 as YYNGEE. In DNA, the CDR3 is TGTGCCAGCAGCGACCGACAGGGGGTAGGCACCGGGGAGCTGTTTTTT. This codes for CASSDRQGVGTGELFF.